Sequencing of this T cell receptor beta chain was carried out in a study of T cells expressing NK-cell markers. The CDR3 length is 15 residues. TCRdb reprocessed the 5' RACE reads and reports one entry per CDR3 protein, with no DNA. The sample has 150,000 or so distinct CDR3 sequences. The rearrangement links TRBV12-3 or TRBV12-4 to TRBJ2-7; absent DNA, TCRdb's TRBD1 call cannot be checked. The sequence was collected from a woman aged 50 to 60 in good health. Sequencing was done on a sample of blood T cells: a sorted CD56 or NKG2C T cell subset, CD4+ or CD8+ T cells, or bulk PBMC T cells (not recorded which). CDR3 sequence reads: CASRRTDGSSYEQYF.